This entry is about one T cell receptor beta chain. The target antigen is unknown. The junction had 7 bases not matched to a gene; V was cut back by 3 bases and J by 1 base. CDR1 and CDR2 (germline): MNHNS, SASEGT. The CDR3 length is 18 residues. The record originates from a study of shared clonotypes between healthy human individuals. Whole-study context: Each donor contributed plates that comprised three CD4 naive, three CD4 memory, two CD8 naive and one CD8 memory.

The protocol was immunoSEQ multiplex PCR, while the TCRdb copy is restricted to in-frame clones and leaves out a portion. The sample yields 2,500,000 or so clones, just under 95% seen once. Study-wide results and caveats: Exclusively blood specimens were collected; tissue repertoires likely differ.

The sequenced material came from naive CD4+ T cells from PBMCs. Subset denoted: CD45RA+ positively selected. The J gene is TRBJ2-3, the V gene TRBV6-1; 13 bases fit TRBD2. This clonotype originated in a man aged 18-30 years in good health. Some clones in this sample may be carry-over from other donors' samples. The CDR3: CASSETSGRPRGTDTQYF. The CDR3 nucleotides are TGTGCCAGCAGTGAGACTAGCGGGAGGCCTAGGGGCACAGATACGCAGTATTTT.